This T cell receptor (beta chain) was identified in a study of early T cells in non-severe SARS-CoV-2 infection. Across the study: Chains stayed unpaired after sequencing of bulk RNA from unsorted whole blood. Study conclusions and caveats: There was a bias toward anti-spike CD8 responses in VDJdb matching, which missed private and CD4 specificities.

Separate cDNA molecules each had unique molecular identifiers attached to them. TCRdb re-analysed the 5' RACE reads in MiXCR, keeping a single row per CDR3 protein. The repertoire holds 45,000 to 75,000 distinct CDR3 sequences, about 12% seen once, with around 4.9% in the top ten. This clonotype was seen more than once but under ten times. Its specificity is unknown. The germline V gene encodes CDR1 LNHNV and CDR2 YYDKDF (reference sequence). CDR3 size: 15 residues. Unmatched junction bases numbered 11, after V lost 8 bases and J lost 7 bases. This sequence joins TRBV15 and TRBJ1-4; TRBD1 aligns across 9 bases. The material sequenced was whole blood. This sequence was found in an adult who was a healthcare worker with PCR-confirmed SARS-CoV-2 infection or an uninfected control (not recorded which). The CDR3 bases are TGTGCCACCTCGATGGGGGTACAGGGGGCTGAAAAACTGTTTTTT. Its protein is CATSMGVQGAEKLFF.